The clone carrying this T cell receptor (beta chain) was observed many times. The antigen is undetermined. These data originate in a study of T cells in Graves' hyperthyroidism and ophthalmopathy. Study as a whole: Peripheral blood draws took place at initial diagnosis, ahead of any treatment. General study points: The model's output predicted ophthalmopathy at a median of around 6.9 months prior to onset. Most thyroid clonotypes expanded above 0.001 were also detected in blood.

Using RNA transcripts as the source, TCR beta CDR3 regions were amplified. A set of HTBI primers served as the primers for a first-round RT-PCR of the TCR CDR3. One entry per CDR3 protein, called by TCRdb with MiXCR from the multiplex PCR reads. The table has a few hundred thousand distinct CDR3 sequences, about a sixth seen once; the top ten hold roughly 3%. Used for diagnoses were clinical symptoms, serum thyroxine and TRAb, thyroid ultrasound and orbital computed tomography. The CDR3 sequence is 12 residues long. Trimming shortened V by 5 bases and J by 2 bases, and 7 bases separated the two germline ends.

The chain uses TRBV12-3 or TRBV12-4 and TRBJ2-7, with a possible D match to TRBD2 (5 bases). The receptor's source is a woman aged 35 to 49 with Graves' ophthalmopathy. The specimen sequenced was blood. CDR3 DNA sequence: TGTGCCAGCAGTCGGGGTCCCTACGAGCAGTACTTC. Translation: CASSRGPYEQYF.